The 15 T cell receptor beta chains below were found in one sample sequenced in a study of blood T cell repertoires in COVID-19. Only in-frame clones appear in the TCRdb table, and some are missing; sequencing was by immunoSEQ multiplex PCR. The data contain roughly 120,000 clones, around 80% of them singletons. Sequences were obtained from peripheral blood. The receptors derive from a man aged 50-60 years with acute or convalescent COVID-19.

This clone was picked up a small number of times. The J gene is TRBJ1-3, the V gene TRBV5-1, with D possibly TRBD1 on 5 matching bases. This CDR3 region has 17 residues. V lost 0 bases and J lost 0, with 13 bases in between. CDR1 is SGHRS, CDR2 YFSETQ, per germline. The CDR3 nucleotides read TGCGCCAGCAGCTTGGGAGGAGGGGATACCTCTGGAAACACCATATATTTT. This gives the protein CASSLGGGDTSGNTIYF.

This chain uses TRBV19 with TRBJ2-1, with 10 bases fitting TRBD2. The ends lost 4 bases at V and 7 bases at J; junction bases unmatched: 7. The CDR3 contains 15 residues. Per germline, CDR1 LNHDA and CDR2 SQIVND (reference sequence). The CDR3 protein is CASSSRAGGPNEQFF. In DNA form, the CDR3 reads TGTGCCAGTAGTAGTCGAGCGGGAGGGCCTAATGAGCAGTTCTTC.

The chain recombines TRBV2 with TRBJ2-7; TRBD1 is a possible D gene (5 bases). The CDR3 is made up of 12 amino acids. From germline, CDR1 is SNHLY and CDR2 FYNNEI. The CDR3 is CAAQGRVYEQYF. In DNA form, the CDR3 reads TGTGCGGCCCAGGGCAGGGTCTACGAGCAGTACTTC.

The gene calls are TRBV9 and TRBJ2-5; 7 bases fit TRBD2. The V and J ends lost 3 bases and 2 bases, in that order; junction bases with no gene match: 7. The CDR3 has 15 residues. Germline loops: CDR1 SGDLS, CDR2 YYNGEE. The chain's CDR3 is CASSATSGGQETQYF. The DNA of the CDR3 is TGTGCCAGCAGCGCCACATCGGGGGGTCAAGAGACCCAGTACTTC.

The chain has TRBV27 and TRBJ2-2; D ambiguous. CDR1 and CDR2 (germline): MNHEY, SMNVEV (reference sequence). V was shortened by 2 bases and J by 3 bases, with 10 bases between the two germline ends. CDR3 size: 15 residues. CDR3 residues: CASSLRVVDTGELFF. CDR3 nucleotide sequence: TGTGCCAGCAGTTTACGGGTTGTGGACACCGGGGAGCTGTTTTTT.

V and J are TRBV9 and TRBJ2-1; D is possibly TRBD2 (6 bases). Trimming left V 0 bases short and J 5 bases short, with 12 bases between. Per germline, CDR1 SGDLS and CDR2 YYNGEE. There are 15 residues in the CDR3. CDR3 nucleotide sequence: TGTGCCAGCAGCGTAGCGGGGGACGCCAACAATGAGCAGTTCTTC. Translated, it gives CASSVAGDANNEQFF.

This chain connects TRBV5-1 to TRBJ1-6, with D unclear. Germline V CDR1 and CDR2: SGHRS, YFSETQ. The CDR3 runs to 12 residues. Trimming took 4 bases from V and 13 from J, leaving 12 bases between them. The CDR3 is CASSTVGAPLHF. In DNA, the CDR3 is TGCGCCAGCAGCACGGTGGGCGCTCCCCTCCACTTT.

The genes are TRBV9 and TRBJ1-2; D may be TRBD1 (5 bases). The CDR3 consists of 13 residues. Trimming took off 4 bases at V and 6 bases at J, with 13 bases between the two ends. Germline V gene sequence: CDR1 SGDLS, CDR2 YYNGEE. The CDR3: CASSRGEFNGYTF. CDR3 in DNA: TGTGCCAGCAGCCGGGGGGAGTTTAATGGCTACACCTTC.

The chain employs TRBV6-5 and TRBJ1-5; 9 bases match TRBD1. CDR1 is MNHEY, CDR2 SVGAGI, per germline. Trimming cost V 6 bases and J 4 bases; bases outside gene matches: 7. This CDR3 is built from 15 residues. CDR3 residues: CASSRTGVGNQPQHF. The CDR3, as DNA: TGTGCCAGCAGCAGGACAGGGGTGGGGAATCAGCCCCAGCATTTT.

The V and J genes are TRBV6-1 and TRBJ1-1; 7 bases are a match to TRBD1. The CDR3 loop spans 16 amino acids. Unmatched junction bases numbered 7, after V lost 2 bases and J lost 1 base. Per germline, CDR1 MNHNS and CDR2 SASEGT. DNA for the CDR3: TGTGCCAGCAGTGAATATCAGGGGGTAGCGAACACTGAAGCTTTCTTT. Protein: CASSEYQGVANTEAFF.

CDR3 region: CASAGINEKLFF. CDR3 nucleotides: TGTGCCAGCGCAGGGATTAATGAAAAACTGTTTTTT. The rearrangement uses TRBV6-5 and TRBJ1-4; possible D gene TRBD1, 5 bases. The CDR3 contains 12 residues. CDR1 is MNHEY and CDR2 is SVGAGI in the germline V gene. Trimming stripped 8 bases from V and 4 bases from J, with 8 bases between.

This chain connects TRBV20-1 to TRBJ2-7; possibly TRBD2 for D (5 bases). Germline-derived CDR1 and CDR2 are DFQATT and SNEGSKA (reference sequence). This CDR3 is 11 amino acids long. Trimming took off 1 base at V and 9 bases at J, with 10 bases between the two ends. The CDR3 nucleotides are TGCAGTGCTAGAGGTACAGAGGGGCAGTACTTC. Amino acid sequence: CSARGTEGQYF.

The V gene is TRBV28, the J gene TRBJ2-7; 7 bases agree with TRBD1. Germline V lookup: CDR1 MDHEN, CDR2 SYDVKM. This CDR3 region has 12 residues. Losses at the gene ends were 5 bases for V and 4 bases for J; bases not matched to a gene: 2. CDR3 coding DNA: TGTGCCAGCAGTAAGACAGGGTACGAGCAGTACTTC. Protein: CASSKTGYEQYF. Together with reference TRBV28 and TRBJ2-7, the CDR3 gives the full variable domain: DVKVTQSSRYLVKRTGEKVFLECVQDMDHENMFWYRQDPGLGLRLIYFSYDVKMKEKGDIPEGYSVSREKKERFSLILESASTNQTSMYLCASSKTGYEQYFGPGTRLTVT.

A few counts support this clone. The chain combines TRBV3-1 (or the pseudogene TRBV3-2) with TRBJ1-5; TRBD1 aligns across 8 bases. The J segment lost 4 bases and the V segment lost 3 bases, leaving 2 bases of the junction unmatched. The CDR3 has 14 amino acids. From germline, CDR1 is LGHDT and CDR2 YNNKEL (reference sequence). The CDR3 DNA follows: TGTGCCAGCAGCCAGGGACAGGCAAATCAGCCCCAGCATTTT. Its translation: CASSQGQANQPQHF.

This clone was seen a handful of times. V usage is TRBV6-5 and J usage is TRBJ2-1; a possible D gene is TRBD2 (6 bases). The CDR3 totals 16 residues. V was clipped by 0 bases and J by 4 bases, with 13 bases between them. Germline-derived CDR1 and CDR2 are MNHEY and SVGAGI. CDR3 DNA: TGTGCCAGCAGTTACTCTGGAGGGGTGGGTTACAATGAGCAGTTCTTC. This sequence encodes CASSYSGGVGYNEQFF.